This TCR beta chain emerged from a study of blood T cell repertoires in COVID-19. Study as a whole: The United States, Italy and Spain supplied acute and convalescent COVID-19 samples. T cells, B-cell-depleted T cells, or PBMCs supplied cDNA or gDNA.

Study processing details: Scientists estimated how many nucleated cells there were by amplifying reference gene primers. Method: immunoSEQ multiplex PCR; TCRdb's copy keeps in-frame clones and lacks some. V and J calls and clone size are copied from that table; D and trimming were computed from the DNA. This table has approximately 100,000 clones, roughly 82% appearing once. V trimming: 4 bases; J trimming: 8 bases; junction bases outside the gene matches: 5. There are 16 residues in the CDR3. The V gene's germline CDR1 is KGHDR and CDR2 SFDVKD. The origin of this receptor is a man aged 55-75 years with acute or convalescent COVID-19. V and J are TRBV24-1 and TRBJ2-1, with TRBD2 matching over 15 bases. The sample consisted of peripheral blood. The CDR3 is CATSEWTSGRAHEQFF. CDR3 DNA sequence: TGTGCCACCAGTGAGTGGACTAGCGGGAGGGCCCATGAGCAGTTCTTC.